This T cell receptor beta chain is drawn from a study of T cells in Graves' hyperthyroidism and ophthalmopathy. About the study: Peripheral blood collection took place at initial diagnosis, before any treatment. Whole-study findings and limits: Most thyroid clonotypes expanded above 0.001 appeared in blood too. Ophthalmopathy was predicted by the model a median of about 6.5 months ahead of onset.

As regards this clonotype: The antigen remains undetermined.

Those with hyperthyroidism were 18 to 65 years old, newly diagnosed, and ill for under 2 months. Regions amplified from RNA transcripts were the TCR beta CDR3 regions. An initial round of RT-PCR targeting the TCR CDR3 relied on the HTBI primer set. TCRdb independently ran MiXCR on the multiplex PCR reads; one entry per CDR3 protein. Of under 250,000 distinct CDR3 sequences in the sample, around 17% were seen once. This clonotype was obtained from a woman between 50 and 59 years old with Graves' hyperthyroidism. The sample consisted of blood.

CDR3 nucleotides: TGCGCCAGCAGCGGAAAAGTGGAGAACACTGAAGCTTTCTTT. This codes for CASSGKVENTEAFF. The V and J genes are TRBV4-1 and TRBJ1-1; D ambiguous. The CDR3 runs 14 residues. Germline V gives CDR1 MGHRA, CDR2 YSYEKL. V was shortened by 5 bases and J by 1 base, with 11 bases between the two germline ends.